This T cell receptor (beta chain) came from a study of blood T cell repertoires in COVID-19. The wider study: Specimens from acute and convalescent COVID-19 originated in the United States, Italy and Spain. Nucleic acid was either cDNA or gDNA, and it came from T cells, B-cell-depleted T cells, or PBMCs.

Source study methods: From reference gene primer amplification, estimates of nucleated cell counts were derived. TCRdb keeps only in-frame clones here, not all; method: immunoSEQ multiplex PCR. V and J calls and clone size are as listed in that table; D and trimming were resolved from the DNA. Of just under 95,000 clones detected, 60% to 85% appear once; the ten largest clones hold roughly 8.6%. The CDR3 is 16 residues long. This chain links TRBV21-1 with TRBJ1-2; the D segment call TRBD1 is taken from the table without a DNA check. TRBV21-1 is a known pseudogene. The sequence was obtained from a man between 50 and 59 years old who had recovered from COVID-19. The sample taken for sequencing was peripheral blood. The chain's CDR3 is CASSKGVRGELNGYTF. DNA of the CDR3: TGTGCCAGCAGCAAAGGGGTCAGGGGGGAATTGAATGGCTACACCTTC.